The clone carrying this TCR beta chain was seen a single time. Antigen: not known. The PCR was carried out with 60 Vbeta primers and 13 Jbeta primers. Assay: immunoSEQ multiplex PCR; the TCRdb copy retains only in-frame clones and omits some. The sample holds approximately 120,000 clones; 74% are singletons and the top ten take 4% to 4.5%. These data belong to a study of cytomegalovirus exposure and HLA in healthy donors. Whole-study results and caveats: It was fewer than 200 TCR beta chains that were listed as cytomegalovirus-associated. For presence/absence analyses, sequencing depth was assumed to be roughly uniform across donors.

Germline V CDR1 and CDR2: SEHNR, FQNEAQ (reference sequence). This CDR3 spans 15 amino acids. J was trimmed by 5 bases and V by 3 bases; bases with no gene match: 10. This receptor was taken from a woman aged 50 to 60 in good health and CMV-seropositive. The V gene is TRBV7-9, the J gene TRBJ2-7; TRBD1 matches 7 bases. The sample consisted of PBMCs. For the CDR3, the DNA is TGTGCCAGCAGCTTCGAGCAGGGGGTACAGGACGAGCAGTACTTC. It codes for CASSFEQGVQDEQYF. The variable domain in full, with the rest retrieved from reference TRBV7-9 and TRBJ2-7, is DTGVSQNPRHKITKRGQNVTFRCDPISEHNRLYWYRQTLGQGPEFLTYFQNEAQLEKSRLLSDRFSAERPKGSFSTLEIQRTEQGDSAMYLCASSFEQGVQDEQYFGPGTRLTVT.